The T cell receptor (beta chain) described here comes from a study of cytomegalovirus exposure and HLA in healthy donors. On the study more broadly: Roughly 80 million unique TCRs from HLA-typed donors were held in an early data release.

The PCR ran on 60 Vbeta and 13 Jbeta primers. Profiled with immunoSEQ multiplex PCR; TCRdb holds only in-frame clones, not every one. Of 150,000 to 200,000 clones in the sample, roughly 80% were seen once. Study results and caveats: About 87% or about 30% of the time was how often most TCR beta V segments were productive, according to an earlier analysis. Excluded were some V segments that proved indistinguishable, including TRBV6-2 and TRBV6-3.

The CDR3 runs to 14 residues. Per germline, CDR1 SGDLS and CDR2 YYNGEE. The V and J ends lost 3 bases and 4 bases, in that order; junction bases with no gene match: 3. To note about this clone: Its antigen is not identified.

This sequence joins TRBV9 and TRBJ2-2, with 7 bases lining up with TRBD1. This TCR derives from a human donor in good health. Sequencing was performed on PBMCs. CDR3 amino acids: CASSAGTATGELFF. Here the CDR3 DNA reads TGTGCCAGCAGCGCCGGGACAGCCACCGGGGAGCTGTTTTTT.